The rows below give T cell receptor beta chains drawn from one sample of a study of T cell repertoires in cytomegalovirus infection. TCRdb passed the reads through MiXCR, listing each CDR3 protein once. The table records 200,000 to 250,000 distinct CDR3 sequences, 38% of them present only once. These receptors have no known antigen. The input for sequencing was CD8+ T cells from cultured PBMCs, taken from culture after CMV antigen stimulation. These receptors were collected from a human donor in good health (CMV status not recorded). Some clones in this sample may be carry-over from other donors' samples. CDR3s include the opening cysteine and the closing phenylalanine or tryptophan. A D gene is named only where the DNA matches it firmly. Only part of the rows carry a size: once, few, many, or a class if the clone is expanded.

size,J,V,D,DNA,CDR3
NA,TRBJ1-1,TRBV27,NA,TGTGCCAGCAGTAGGACAAGGTCCACTGAAGCTTTCTTT,CASSRTRSTEAFF
NA,TRBJ1-6,TRBV6-6,NA,TGTGCCAGCAGTTATGGGGGGGTTAGATCACCCCTCCACTTT,CASSYGGVRSPLHF
NA,TRBJ2-2,TRBV2,TRBD2,TGTGCCAGCAGTGTAGCGGGGGGGACGACCGGGGAGCTGTTTTTT,CASSVAGGTTGELFF
once,TRBJ2-7,TRBV15,NA,TGTGCCACCAGCGTCCACCGGGACACCTCCTACGAGCAGTACTTC,CATSVHRDTSYEQYF
many,TRBJ2-2,TRBV24-1,NA,TGTGCCACCAGTGAGAGGGCCGTCGACACCGGGGAGCTGTTTTTT,CATSERAVDTGELFF
few,TRBJ2-7,TRBV5-6,NA,TGTGCCAGCAGCCAGGGGGGGCACTACGAGCAGTACTTC,CASSQGGHYEQYF
NA,TRBJ2-1,TRBV20-1,TRBD2,TGCAGTGCTCAGACTAGCCCGAGCTCCTACAATGAGCAGTTCTTC,CSAQTSPSSYNEQFF
NA,TRBJ1-1,TRBV7-6,NA,TGTGCCAGCAGCCTTGAAATTCGCCTAGGGGGGGGGGTCACTGAAGCTTTCTTT,CASSLEIRLGGGVTEAFF
NA,TRBJ1-1,TRBV7-2,NA,TGTGCCAGCAGCTTAATGTCAGGGTACCCTGAAGCTTTCTTT,CASSLMSGYPEAFF
NA,TRBJ2-7,TRBV12-3/TRBV12-4,NA,TGTGCCAGCAGTTTAAATCCATCCTACGAGCAGTACTTC,CASSLNPSYEQYF
NA,TRBJ2-2,TRBV7-8,TRBD1,TGTGCCAGCAGCTCAGCGCCCGGGACAGCGAACACCGGGGAGCTGTTTTTT,CASSSAPGTANTGELFF
few,TRBJ1-1,TRBV6-2/TRBV6-3,NA,TGTGCCAGCAGTTACCTTCACGCGGGGACTGAAGCTTTCTTT,CASSYLHAGTEAFF
NA,TRBJ2-3,TRBV7-9,NA,TGTGCCAGCAGCTCTCAGGGCCCCGCAGATACGCAGTATTTT,CASSSQGPADTQYF
many,TRBJ1-1,TRBV27,NA,TGTGCCAGCAGTTTGAGCCTAAACACTGAAGCTTTCTTT,CASSLSLNTEAFF
NA,TRBJ1-2,TRBV6-1,NA,TGTGCCAGCAGTCCCTCAAGGGAGGCAGGGGATCGGTATGGCTACACCTTC,CASSPSREAGDRYGYTF
NA,TRBJ1-3,TRBV6-6,NA,TGTGCCAGCAGTTACTCAGTAGGCTCTGGAAACACCATATATTTT,CASSYSVGSGNTIYF
many,TRBJ1-1,TRBV12-3/TRBV12-4,TRBD1,TGTGCCAGCAGTTTCGACAGGGGTATGAACACTGAAGCTTTCTTT,CASSFDRGMNTEAFF
NA,TRBJ1-1,TRBV7-9,TRBD1,TGTGCCAGCACAAATGCTCAGGGGGCTGGCACTGTAGCTTTCTTT,CASTNAQGAGTVAFF
few,TRBJ1-3,TRBV12-3/TRBV12-4,NA,TGTGCCAGCAGTGCCGGGGGGGAAGGGTCTGGAAACACCATATATTTT,CASSAGGEGSGNTIYF
NA,TRBJ2-7,TRBV6-6,NA,TGTGCCAGCAGCGGCAGGGTATTCGACGAGCAGTACTTC,CASSGRVFDEQYF
NA,TRBJ2-1,TRBV29-1,NA,TGCAGCGTTGCAGGGGAATTCTTC,CSVAGEFF
NA,TRBJ1-1,TRBV5-1,TRBD1,TGCGCCAGCAGCCCGACAGGGCGGAAGACTGAAGCTTTCTTT,CASSPTGRKTEAFF
NA,TRBJ2-1,TRBV12-5,NA,TGTGCTAGTGGTTTGGGCTATACGGACAATGAGCAGTTCTTC,CASGLGYTDNEQFF
NA,TRBJ2-3,TRBV7-9,NA,TGTGCCAGCAGCTTAGCGCAGTCTTATACGGGAGATACGCAGTATTTT,CASSLAQSYTGDTQYF
NA,TRBJ2-7,TRBV12-3/TRBV12-4,TRBD1,TGTGCCAGCAGTTTGGGACAGGCTATTAGTCCCGCGGGCGAGCAGTACTTC,CASSLGQAISPAGEQYF
NA,TRBJ2-3,TRBV11-2,NA,TGTGCCAGCAGCCTAGATTTTGGGGATACGCAGTATTTT,CASSLDFGDTQYF
NA,TRBJ2-1,TRBV29-1,NA,TGCAGCCTTACAGCTTTAGAACTCGGTCGGAACAATGAGCAGTTCTTC,CSLTALELGRNNEQFF
once,TRBJ2-1,TRBV3-1,TRBD2,TGTGCCAGCAGCCCTCCCGGGACTAGCGTTGGCGATGAGCAGTTCTTC,CASSPPGTSVGDEQFF
few,TRBJ1-1,TRBV6-5,NA,TGTGCCAGCAGTTACTCGGAGGGAGGTAACACTGAAGCTTTCTTT,CASSYSEGGNTEAFF
NA,TRBJ2-1,TRBV7-4,NA,TGTGCCAGCAGCTTAGAGGGTACCCCTCATGAGCAGTTCTTC,CASSLEGTPHEQFF
few,TRBJ1-2,TRBV27,NA,TGTGCCAGCAGTTCGTCGGGGGTCGACTATGGCTACACCTTC,CASSSSGVDYGYTF
NA,TRBJ2-1,TRBV7-9,TRBD2,TGTGCCAGCAGCCCCCCCCTGGGAGCGGGAGACTACAATGAGCAGTTCTTC,CASSPPLGAGDYNEQFF
few,TRBJ1-2,TRBV12-3/TRBV12-4,NA,TGTGCCAGCAGTACACAGGAATCACTTAGGGGCTACACCTTC,CASSTQESLRGYTF
NA,TRBJ1-6,TRBV4-1,NA,TGCGCCAGCAGCCAATATTTCCCGGCCCCTAGGGATTCACCCCTCCACTTT,CASSQYFPAPRDSPLHF
few,TRBJ2-1,TRBV2,TRBD2,TGTGCCAGCAGTGAAGCGGTGATTGGTGGAGGGTCTAGCGGGAGAGACAATGAGCAGTTCTTC,CASSEAVIGGGSSGRDNEQFF
NA,TRBJ1-5,TRBV12-3/TRBV12-4,TRBD1,TGTGCCAGCAGTGATCGGGACAGGGTGAACAATCAGCCCCAGCATTTT,CASSDRDRVNNQPQHF
NA,TRBJ1-2,TRBV29-1,NA,TGCAGCGTTGAAGATACCTACAGCCTTAACTATGGCTACACCTTC,CSVEDTYSLNYGYTF
few,TRBJ1-1,TRBV7-9,NA,TGTGCCAGCAACACAGGGAACACTGAAGCTTTCTTT,CASNTGNTEAFF
few,TRBJ1-2,TRBV27,TRBD1,TGTGCCAGCAGTTTGGGACAGGGGGTTTTGCAGTATGGCTACACCTTC,CASSLGQGVLQYGYTF
many,TRBJ2-1,TRBV7-3,NA,TGTGCCAGCAGCCCTACCGCTGGGCCCTACAATGAGCAGTTCTTC,CASSPTAGPYNEQFF
NA,TRBJ2-1,TRBV27,NA,TGTGCCAGCAGACCCGGGGGAGCGCTCAATGAGCAGTTCTTC,CASRPGGALNEQFF
NA,TRBJ2-1,TRBV28,NA,TGTGCCAGCAGTTCTCCGAGGGAAAGCTCCTACAATGAGCAGTTCTTC,CASSSPRESSYNEQFF
NA,TRBJ1-5,TRBV12-3/TRBV12-4,TRBD1,TGTGCCAGCAGTCCCATGACAGGGCGTCGGCAGCCCCAGCATTTT,CASSPMTGRRQPQHF
NA,TRBJ2-7,TRBV7-6,TRBD2,TGTGCCAGCAGCTTATCGGCGGGAGGGGGATACGAGCAGTACTTC,CASSLSAGGGYEQYF
few,TRBJ2-1,TRBV12-3/TRBV12-4,NA,TGTGCCAGCAGCTGGTGGTTGGAGGGATCCTACAATGAGCAGTTCTTC,CASSWWLEGSYNEQFF
NA,TRBJ1-4,TRBV7-2,NA,TGTGCCAGCAGCTTAGAGAGGGGGGCGGTCGCTGGGGGTGAAAAACTGTTTTTT,CASSLERGAVAGGEKLFF
once,TRBJ2-7,TRBV11-2,TRBD2,TGTGCCAGCAGCCACATAGCGGGAGGGTTCTACGAGCAGTACTTC,CASSHIAGGFYEQYF
NA,TRBJ2-3,TRBV7-9,TRBD1,TGTGCCACTATCAACCGGGACAGGGAAGGGAGATCCGATACGCAGTATTTT,CATINRDREGRSDTQYF
few,TRBJ1-2,TRBV19,NA,TGTGCCAGTAGTGCCCAGGGCTACCCTAACTATGGCTACACCTTC,CASSAQGYPNYGYTF
NA,TRBJ2-3,TRBV7-8,NA,TGTGCCAGCACCGTACTCATGAATACGCAGTATTTT,CASTVLMNTQYF
once,TRBJ2-7,TRBV6-6,NA,TGTGCCAGCAGTTTGACGAAGAGGCACGAGCAGTACTTC,CASSLTKRHEQYF
NA,TRBJ1-1,TRBV5-1,TRBD1,TGCGCCAGCAGATTGACAGGGTCCACTGAAGCTTTCTTT,CASRLTGSTEAFF
NA,TRBJ1-1,TRBV30,NA,TGTGCCTGGAGTGTCTACGGGGCTGGGGCTGGGTCGTACACTGAAGCTTTCTTT,CAWSVYGAGAGSYTEAFF
few,TRBJ2-1,TRBV27,NA,TGTGCCAGCAGTTTACCCGCGGACCCTAACAATGAGCAGTTCTTC,CASSLPADPNNEQFF
many,TRBJ1-1,TRBV7-6,NA,TGTGCCAGCAGCATGAGTAAAGGGACTGAAGCTTTCTTT,CASSMSKGTEAFF
few,TRBJ1-1,TRBV7-3,TRBD1,TGTGCCAGCAGGCCAGGCCAACCGGGACAGGGGAACACTGAAGCTTTCTTT,CASRPGQPGQGNTEAFF
NA,TRBJ1-4,TRBV15,NA,TGTGCCACCAGCAGAAGTGAGGGCAGGGGTGAAAAACTGTTTTTT,CATSRSEGRGEKLFF